These T cell receptor beta chains were read from a single sample in a study of neoadjuvant anti-PD-1 for oral cavity cancer. Assay: immunoSEQ multiplex PCR; the TCRdb copy retains only in-frame clones and omits some. The sample shows some 70,000 clones, more than 75% of them seen only once. The sequenced sample was PBMCs, obtained after nivolumab (anti-PD-1) treatment. Source of these receptors: a person aged 40 to 85 with oral cavity squamous cell carcinoma. CDR3s leave out the opening cysteine and the closing phenylalanine or tryptophan. Rows give clone size only sometimes, using once, few, many, or a class for an expanded clone.

j_gene | v_gene | len | abundance | CDR3aa
TRBJ1-1 | TRBV10-2 | 12 | few | ASSESGSYTEAF
TRBJ2-1 | TRBV5-1 | 14 | - | ASSMRPSGSLVEQF
TRBJ2-1 | TRBV11-1 | 12 | - | ASSTTGNRNEQF
TRBJ2-5 | TRBV7-3 | 12 | - | ASSFSGAQETQY
TRBJ2-1 | TRBV28 | 14 | few | ASSFELTPGYNEQF
TRBJ2-1 | TRBV19 | 13 | - | ASSILQGVSNEQF
TRBJ2-3 | TRBV10-2 | 11 | - | ASRVGSTDTQY
TRBJ2-3 | TRBV10-3 | 13 | - | AISALGGRSDTQY
TRBJ2-7 | TRBV5-1 | 13 | - | ASSLGQGFSYEQY
TRBJ1-3 | TRBV5-4 | 13 | once | ASSRTGDSGNTIY
TRBJ2-5 | TRBV6-5 | 11 | - | ASSYAGQETQY
TRBJ1-5 | TRBV21-1 | 13 | - | ASSKDRGRRQPQH
TRBJ2-7 | TRBV6-5 | 12 | - | ASSYLGDSYEQY
TRBJ2-2 | TRBV11-2 | 13 | - | ASSRLAGATGELF
TRBJ2-7 | TRBV30 | 10 | - | AWSGFSYEQY
TRBJ1-1 | TRBV28 | 10 | few | ASGMGNTEAF
TRBJ2-7 | TRBV2 | 13 | - | ASSHPGLAAYEQY
TRBJ2-4 | TRBV15 | 15 | - | ATSSGQGAKPKNIQY
TRBJ2-6 | TRBV6-5 | 13 | - | ASSYGPSGANVLT
TRBJ2-7 | TRBV27 | 13 | - | ASSLGTGGSYEQY
TRBJ2-7 | TRBV7-8 | 11 | few | ASSGYPLYEQY
TRBJ1-1 | TRBV19 | 12 | - | ASSMGQMNTEAF
TRBJ1-1 | TRBV2 | 12 | once | ASDGQGLNTEAF
TRBJ1-5 | TRBV6-1 | 12 | - | ASRGGGGNQPQH
TRBJ2-3 | TRBV5-6 | 14 | few | ASSLLTRGAGDTQY
TRBJ1-1 | TRBV5-4 | 13 | - | ASSLWQRKGVGAF
TRBJ2-5 | TRBV7-2 | 14 | - | ASSPWTSGPQETQY
TRBJ2-5 | TRBV5-1 | 13 | - | ASSTSVGGQETQY
TRBJ1-2 | TRBV5-1 | 11 | - | ASSLAVRDGYT
TRBJ1-3 | TRBV2 | 12 | - | ASAGQASGNTIY
TRBJ1-5 | TRBV5-1 | 12 | few | ASSLGTVNQPQH
TRBJ2-2 | TRBV7-3 | 14 | - | ASSLSVGTNTGELF
TRBJ2-1 | TRBV4-1 | 14 | few | ASSQDRWEQSNEQF
TRBJ1-4 | TRBV15 | 14 | - | ATSSDLVREREKLF
- | TRBV7-8 | 11 | - | ASSPGLTYEQY
TRBJ1-5 | TRBV27 | 13 | once | ASSSTGTGNQPQH
TRBJ1-1 | TRBV5-6 | 13 | - | ASSNWDTLNTEAF
TRBJ2-1 | TRBV7-6 | 15 | few | ASSRGTSGSSYNEQF
TRBJ1-5 | TRBV30 | 11 | medium-sized | AWSPDDNQPQH
TRBJ1-1 | TRBV28 | 13 | once | ASSFLDRRNTEAF
TRBJ2-3 | TRBV30 | 10 | - | AWSGNGDTQY
TRBJ1-2 | TRBV2 | 12 | - | ASSEQGTGYGYT
TRBJ2-5 | TRBV20-1 | 9 | - | SASLRETQY
TRBJ1-1 | TRBV30 | 10 | - | AWMTGNTEAF
TRBJ2-7 | TRBV6-1 | 11 | - | ASSAPGGAEQY
TRBJ1-5 | TRBV19 | 13 | - | ASSSPGQAARPQH